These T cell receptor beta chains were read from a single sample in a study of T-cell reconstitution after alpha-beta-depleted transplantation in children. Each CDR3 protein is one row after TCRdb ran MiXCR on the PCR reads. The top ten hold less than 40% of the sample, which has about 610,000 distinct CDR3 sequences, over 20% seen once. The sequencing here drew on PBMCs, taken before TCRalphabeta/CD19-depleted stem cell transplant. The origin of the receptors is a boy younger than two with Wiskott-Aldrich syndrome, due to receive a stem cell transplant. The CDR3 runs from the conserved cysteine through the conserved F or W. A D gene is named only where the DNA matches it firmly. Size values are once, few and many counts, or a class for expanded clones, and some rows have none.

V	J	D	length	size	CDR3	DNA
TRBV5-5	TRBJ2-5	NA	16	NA	CASSLGTPRRLDPQYF	TGTGCCAGCAGCTTGGGAACCCCAAGACGCTTGGATCCCCAGTACTTC
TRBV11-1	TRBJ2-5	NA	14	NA	CASSPRESQETQYF	TGTGCCAGCAGCCCTCGGGAGTCTCAAGAGACCCAGTACTTC
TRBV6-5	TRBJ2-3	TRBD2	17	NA	CASSYSGLAGVSDTQYF	TGTGCCAGCAGTTACTCCGGACTAGCGGGAGTGTCAGATACGCAGTATTTT
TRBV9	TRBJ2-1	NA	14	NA	CASSTRGGYNEQFF	TGTGCCAGCAGCACCAGGGGAGGGTACAATGAGCAGTTCTTC
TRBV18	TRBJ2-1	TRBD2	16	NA	CASSPPTRGSYNEQFF	TGTGCCAGCTCGCCCCCAACCCGCGGGAGCTACAATGAGCAGTTCTTC
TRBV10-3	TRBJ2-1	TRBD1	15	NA	CAISVREQGDGEQFF	TGTGCCATCAGTGTTCGGGAACAGGGGGATGGCGAGCAGTTCTTC
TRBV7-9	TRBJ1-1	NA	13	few	CASSGIMNTEAFF	TGTGCCAGCAGTGGGATTATGAACACTGAAGCTTTCTTT
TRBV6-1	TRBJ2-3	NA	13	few	CASRDPPGDTQYF	TGTGCCAGCAGGGATCCCCCGGGGGATACGCAGTATTTT
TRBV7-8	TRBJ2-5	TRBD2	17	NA	CASSAGLSSGTEETQYF	TGTGCCAGCAGCGCAGGCCTAAGTAGCGGGACTGAAGAGACCCAGTACTTC
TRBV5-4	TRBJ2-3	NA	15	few	CASREGPPDTDTQYF	TGTGCCAGCAGGGAGGGGCCACCAGACACAGATACGCAGTATTTT
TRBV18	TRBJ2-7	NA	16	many	CASSPIGQNLRHEQYF	TGTGCCAGCTCACCGATCGGACAGAATCTTAGGCATGAGCAGTACTTC
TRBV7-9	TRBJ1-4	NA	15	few	CASSFDTLTNEKLFF	TGTGCCAGCAGCTTCGACACCTTAACTAATGAAAAACTGTTTTTT
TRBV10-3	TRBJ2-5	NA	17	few	CAIMIRTGSSGRETQYF	TGTGCCATCATGATTCGTACCGGGTCCTCAGGTAGAGAGACCCAGTACTTC
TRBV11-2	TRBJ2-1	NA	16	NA	CASSLGRVAAYNEQFF	TGTGCCAGCAGCTTAGGAAGGGTAGCGGCCTACAATGAGCAGTTCTTC
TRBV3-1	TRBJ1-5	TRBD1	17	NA	CASSQGGQGASNQPQHF	TGTGCCAGCAGCCAAGGCGGACAGGGGGCCAGCAATCAGCCCCAGCATTTT
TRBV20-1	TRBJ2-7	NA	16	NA	CSARDWRARGNYEQYF	TGCAGTGCTAGAGATTGGAGAGCCAGGGGAAACTACGAGCAGTACTTC
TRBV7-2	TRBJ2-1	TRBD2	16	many	CASSFLSLADYNEQFF	TGTGCCAGCAGCTTTCTCTCTCTAGCGGACTACAATGAGCAGTTCTTC
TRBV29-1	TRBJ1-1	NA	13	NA	CSVGIGQYTEAFF	TGCAGCGTTGGAATCGGACAGTACACTGAAGCTTTCTTT
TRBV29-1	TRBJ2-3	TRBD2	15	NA	CSVEVSGRALDTQYF	TGCAGCGTTGAAGTGAGCGGGAGGGCCTTAGATACGCAGTATTTT
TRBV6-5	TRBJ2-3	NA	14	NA	CASSYRGDTDTQYF	TGTGCCAGCAGTTACAGGGGCGACACGGATACGCAGTATTTT
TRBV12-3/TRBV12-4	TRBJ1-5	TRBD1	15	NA	CASSLGRGANQPQHF	TGTGCCAGCAGTTTAGGCAGGGGGGCCAATCAGCCCCAGCATTTT
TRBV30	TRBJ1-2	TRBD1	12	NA	CAWDRQGYGYTF	TGTGCCTGGGACCGACAGGGCTATGGCTACACCTTC
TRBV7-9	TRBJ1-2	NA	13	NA	CASSLAASYGYTF	TGTGCCAGCAGCTTAGCAGCAAGCTATGGCTACACCTTC
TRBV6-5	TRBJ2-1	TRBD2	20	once	CASSPEGPTSGRAPYNEQFF	TGTGCCAGCAGCCCCGAGGGGCCGACTAGCGGGAGGGCCCCCTACAATGAGCAGTTCTTC
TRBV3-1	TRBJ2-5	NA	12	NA	CASRHIQETQYF	TGTGCCAGCAGACACATACAAGAGACCCAGTACTTC